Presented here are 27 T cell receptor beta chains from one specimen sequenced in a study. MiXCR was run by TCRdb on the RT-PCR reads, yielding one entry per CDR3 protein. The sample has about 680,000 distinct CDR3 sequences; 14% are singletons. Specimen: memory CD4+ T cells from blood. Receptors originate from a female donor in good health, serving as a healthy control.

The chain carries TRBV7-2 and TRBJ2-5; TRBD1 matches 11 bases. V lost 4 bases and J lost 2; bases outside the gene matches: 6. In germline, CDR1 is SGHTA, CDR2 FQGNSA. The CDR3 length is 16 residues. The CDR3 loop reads CASSSAGTGGQETQYF. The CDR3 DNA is TGTGCCAGCAGCTCCGCGGGGACAGGGGGGCAAGAGACCCAGTACTTC.

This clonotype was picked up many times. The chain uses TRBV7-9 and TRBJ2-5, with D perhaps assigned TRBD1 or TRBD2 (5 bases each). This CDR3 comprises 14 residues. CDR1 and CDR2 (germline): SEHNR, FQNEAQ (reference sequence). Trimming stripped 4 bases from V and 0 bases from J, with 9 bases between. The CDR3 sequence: CASSYGTNQETQYF. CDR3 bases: TGTGCCAGCAGCTACGGGACCAACCAAGAGACCCAGTACTTC.

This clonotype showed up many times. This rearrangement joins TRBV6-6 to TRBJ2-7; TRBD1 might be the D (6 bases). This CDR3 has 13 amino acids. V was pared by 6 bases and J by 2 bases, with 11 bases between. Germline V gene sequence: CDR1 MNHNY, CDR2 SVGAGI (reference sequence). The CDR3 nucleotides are TGTGCCAGCAGCTCGGGACACCCCTACGAGCAGTACTTC. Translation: CASSSGHPYEQYF.

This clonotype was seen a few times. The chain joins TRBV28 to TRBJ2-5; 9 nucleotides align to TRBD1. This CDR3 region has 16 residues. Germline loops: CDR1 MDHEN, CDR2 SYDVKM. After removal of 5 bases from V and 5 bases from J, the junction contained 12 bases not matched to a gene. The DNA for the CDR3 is TGTGCCAGCAGTCCGGGGACAGGGAGAGCGGAGGAGACCCAGTACTTC. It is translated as CASSPGTGRAEETQYF.

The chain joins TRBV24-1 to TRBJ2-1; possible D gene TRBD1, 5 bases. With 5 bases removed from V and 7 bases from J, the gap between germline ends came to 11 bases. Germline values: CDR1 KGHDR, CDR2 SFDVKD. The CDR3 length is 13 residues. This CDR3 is CATSGLTENEQFF. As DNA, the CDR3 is TGTGCCACCAGTGGGCTGACAGAAAATGAGCAGTTCTTC.

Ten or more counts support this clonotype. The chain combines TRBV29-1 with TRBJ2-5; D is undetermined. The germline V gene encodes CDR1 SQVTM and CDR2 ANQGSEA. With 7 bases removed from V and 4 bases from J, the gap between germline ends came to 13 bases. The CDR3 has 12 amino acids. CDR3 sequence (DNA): TGCAGCGGGGAAGAGCAGTTAGAGACCCAGTACTTC. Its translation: CSGEEQLETQYF.

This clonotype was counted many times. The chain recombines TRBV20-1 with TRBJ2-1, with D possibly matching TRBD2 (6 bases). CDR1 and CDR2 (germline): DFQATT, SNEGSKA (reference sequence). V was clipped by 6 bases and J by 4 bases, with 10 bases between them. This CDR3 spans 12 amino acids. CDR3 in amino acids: CSAEEGYNEQFF. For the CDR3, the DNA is TGCAGTGCGGAGGAGGGTTACAATGAGCAGTTCTTC.

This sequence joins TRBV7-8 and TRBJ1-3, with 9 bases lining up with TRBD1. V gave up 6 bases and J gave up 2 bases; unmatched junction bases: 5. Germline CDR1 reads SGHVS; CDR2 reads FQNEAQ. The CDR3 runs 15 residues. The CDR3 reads CASRPTGGPGNTIYF. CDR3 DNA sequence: TGTGCCAGCAGGCCAACAGGGGGCCCTGGAAACACCATATATTTT. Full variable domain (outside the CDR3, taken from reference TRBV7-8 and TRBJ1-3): GAGVSQSPRYKVAKRGQDVALRCDPISGHVSLFWYQQALGQGPEFLTYFQNEAQLDKSGLPSDRFFAERPEGSVSTLKIQRTQQEDSAVYLCASRPTGGPGNTIYFGEGSWLTVV.

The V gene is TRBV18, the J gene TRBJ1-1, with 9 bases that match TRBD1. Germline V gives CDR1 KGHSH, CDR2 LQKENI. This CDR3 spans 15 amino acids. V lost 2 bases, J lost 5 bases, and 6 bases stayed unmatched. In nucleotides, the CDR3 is TGTGCCAGCTCACCAGGCTGGGACAGGGTGACTGAAGCTTTCTTT. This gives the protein CASSPGWDRVTEAFF.

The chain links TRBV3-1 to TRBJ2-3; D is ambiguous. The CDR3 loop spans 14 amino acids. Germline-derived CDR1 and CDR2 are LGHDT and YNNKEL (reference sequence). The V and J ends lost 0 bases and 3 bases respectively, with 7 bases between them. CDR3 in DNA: TGTGCCAGCAGCCAAGATCTCGAGACAGATACGCAGTATTTT. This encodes CASSQDLETDTQYF.

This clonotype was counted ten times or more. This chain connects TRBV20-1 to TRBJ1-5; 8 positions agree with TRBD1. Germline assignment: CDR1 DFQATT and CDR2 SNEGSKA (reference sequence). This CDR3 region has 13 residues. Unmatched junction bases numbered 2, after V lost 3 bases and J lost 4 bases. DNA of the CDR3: TGCAGTGCTAGCGGGACAGGTAATCAGCCCCAGCATTTT. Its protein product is CSASGTGNQPQHF.

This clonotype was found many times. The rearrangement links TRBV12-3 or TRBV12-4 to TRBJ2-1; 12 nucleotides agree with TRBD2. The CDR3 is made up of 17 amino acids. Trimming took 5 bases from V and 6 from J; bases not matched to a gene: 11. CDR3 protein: CASSLYPGLAGSNEQFF. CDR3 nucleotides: TGTGCCAGCAGTCTATACCCAGGACTAGCGGGGTCCAATGAGCAGTTCTTC.

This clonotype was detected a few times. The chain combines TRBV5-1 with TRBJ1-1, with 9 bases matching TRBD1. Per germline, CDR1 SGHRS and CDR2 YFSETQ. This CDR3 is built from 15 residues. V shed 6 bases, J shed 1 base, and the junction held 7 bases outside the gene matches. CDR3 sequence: CASNRQGGTNTEAFF. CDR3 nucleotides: TGCGCCAGCAATAGACAGGGGGGGACGAACACTGAAGCTTTCTTT.

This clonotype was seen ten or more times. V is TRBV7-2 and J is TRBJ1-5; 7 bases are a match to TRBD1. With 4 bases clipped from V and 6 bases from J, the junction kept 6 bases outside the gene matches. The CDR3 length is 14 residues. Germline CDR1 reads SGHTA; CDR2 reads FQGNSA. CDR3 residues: CASSSGQGGQPQHF. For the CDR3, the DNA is TGTGCCAGCAGCTCGGGCCAGGGGGGTCAGCCCCAGCATTTT.

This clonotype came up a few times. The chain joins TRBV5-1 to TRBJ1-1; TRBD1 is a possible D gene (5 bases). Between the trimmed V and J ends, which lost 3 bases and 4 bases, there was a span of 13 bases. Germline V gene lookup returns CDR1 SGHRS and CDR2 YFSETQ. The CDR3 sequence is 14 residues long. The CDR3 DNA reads TGCGCCAGCAGCTCTGGCGAGCAGGGCACTGAAGCTTTCTTT. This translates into CASSSGEQGTEAFF.

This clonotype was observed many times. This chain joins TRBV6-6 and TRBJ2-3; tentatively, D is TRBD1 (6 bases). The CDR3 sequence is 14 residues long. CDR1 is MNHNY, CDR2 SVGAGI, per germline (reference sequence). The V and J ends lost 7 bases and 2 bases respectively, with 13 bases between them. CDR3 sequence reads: CASKSDRLTDTQYF. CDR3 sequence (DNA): TGTGCCAGCAAATCGGACAGACTCACAGATACGCAGTATTTT.

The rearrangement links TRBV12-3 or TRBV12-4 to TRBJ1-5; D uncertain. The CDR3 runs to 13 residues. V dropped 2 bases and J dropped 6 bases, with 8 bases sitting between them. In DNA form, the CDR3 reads TGTGCCAGCAGTTTAAACGTAGGTCAGCCCCAGCATTTT. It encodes CASSLNVGQPQHF.

The CDR3, as DNA: TGTGCCACCAGTACACCCGGGACCGAAGCTTTCTTT. It is translated as CATSTPGTEAFF. V gene TRBV24-1 combines with J gene TRBJ1-1, with TRBD1 as a possible D gene (5 bases). Between the trimmed V and J ends, which lost 6 bases and 8 bases, there was a span of 12 bases. From germline, CDR1 is KGHDR and CDR2 SFDVKD. The CDR3 consists of 12 residues.

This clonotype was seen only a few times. CDR3 sequence (DNA): TGTGCCACCAGCAGAGAGAAAAATAGCAATCAGCCCCAGCATTTT. It specifies CATSREKNSNQPQHF. The chain has TRBV15 and TRBJ1-5, with no clear D. V shed 0 bases and J shed 0 bases, with 6 bases lying between them. The CDR3 contains 15 residues. Germline loops: CDR1 LNHNV, CDR2 YYDKDF (reference sequence). The full variable domain, rest sourced from reference TRBV15 and TRBJ1-5, is DAMVIQNPRYQVTQFGKPVTLSCSQTLNHNVMYWYQQKSSQAPKLLFHYYDKDFNNEADTPDNFQSRRPNTSFCFLDIRSPGLGDTAMYLCATSREKNSNQPQHFGDGTRLSIL.

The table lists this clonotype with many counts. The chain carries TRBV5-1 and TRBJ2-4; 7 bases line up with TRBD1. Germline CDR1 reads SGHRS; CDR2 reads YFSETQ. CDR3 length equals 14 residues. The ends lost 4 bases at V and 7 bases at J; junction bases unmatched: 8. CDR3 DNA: TGCGCCAGCAGCCCAGAGACAGGGCGGAACATTCAGTACTTC. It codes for CASSPETGRNIQYF.

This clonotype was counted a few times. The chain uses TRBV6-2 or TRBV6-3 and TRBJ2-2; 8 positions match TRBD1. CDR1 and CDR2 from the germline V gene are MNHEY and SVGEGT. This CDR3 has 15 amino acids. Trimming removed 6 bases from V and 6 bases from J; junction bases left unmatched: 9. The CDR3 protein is CASRRQGSGAGELFF. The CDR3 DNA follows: TGTGCCAGCAGACGACAGGGGTCGGGGGCCGGGGAGCTGTTTTTT.

DNA of the CDR3: TGTGCCAGCAGCTTAACCAGGGGAAGTGAGCAGTTCTTC. This encodes CASSLTRGSEQFF. J is TRBJ2-1 and V is TRBV11-2; TRBD1 might be the D (6 bases). From germline, CDR1 is SGHAT and CDR2 FQNNGV. The CDR3 is 13 amino acids. V lost 2 bases, J lost 9 bases, and 11 bases lay in between. The full variable domain, completed using reference TRBV11-2 and TRBJ2-1, is EAGVAQSPRYKIIEKRQSVAFWCNPISGHATLYWYQQILGQGPKLLIQFQNNGVVDDSQLPKDRFSAERLKGVDSTLKIQPAKLEDSAVYLCASSLTRGSEQFFGPGTRLTVL.

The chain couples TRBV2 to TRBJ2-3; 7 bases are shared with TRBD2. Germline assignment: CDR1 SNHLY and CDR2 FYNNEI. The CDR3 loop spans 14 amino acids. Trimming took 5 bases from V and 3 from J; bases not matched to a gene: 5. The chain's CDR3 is CASSWSSGTDTQYF. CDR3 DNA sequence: TGTGCCAGCAGTTGGAGTAGCGGGACAGATACGCAGTATTTT.

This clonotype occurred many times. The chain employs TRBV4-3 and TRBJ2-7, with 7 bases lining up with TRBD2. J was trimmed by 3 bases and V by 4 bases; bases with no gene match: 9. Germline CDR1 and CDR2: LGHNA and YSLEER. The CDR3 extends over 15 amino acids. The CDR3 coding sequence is TGCGCCAGCAGCCGCCGCGCGGGAGAAAGCTACGAGCAGTACTTC. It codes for CASSRRAGESYEQYF.

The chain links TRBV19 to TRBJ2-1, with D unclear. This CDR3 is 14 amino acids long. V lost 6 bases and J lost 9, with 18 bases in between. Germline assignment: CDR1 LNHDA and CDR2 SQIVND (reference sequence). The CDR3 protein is CASSQTTHRSEQFF. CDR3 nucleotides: TGTGCCAGTAGCCAAACGACCCATCGCAGTGAGCAGTTCTTC.

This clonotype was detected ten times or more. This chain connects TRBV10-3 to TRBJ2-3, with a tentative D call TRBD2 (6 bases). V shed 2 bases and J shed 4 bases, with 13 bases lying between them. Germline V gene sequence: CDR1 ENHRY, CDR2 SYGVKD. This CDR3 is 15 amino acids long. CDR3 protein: CAISEAGSGADTQYF. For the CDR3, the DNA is TGTGCCATCAGTGAGGCGGGATCGGGGGCAGATACGCAGTATTTT.

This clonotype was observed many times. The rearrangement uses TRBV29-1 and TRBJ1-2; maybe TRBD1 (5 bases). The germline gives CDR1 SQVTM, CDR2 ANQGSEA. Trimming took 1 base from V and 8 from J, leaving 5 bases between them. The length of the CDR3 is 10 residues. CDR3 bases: TGCAGCGTTGAAGGGGACGGCTACACCTTC. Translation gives CSVEGDGYTF. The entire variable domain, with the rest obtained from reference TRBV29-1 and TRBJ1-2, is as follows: SAVISQKPSRDICQRGTSLTIQCQVDSQVTMMFWYRQQPGQSLTLIATANQGSEATYESGFVIDKFPISRPNLTFSTLTVSNMSPEDSSIYLCSVEGDGYTFGSGTRLTVV.